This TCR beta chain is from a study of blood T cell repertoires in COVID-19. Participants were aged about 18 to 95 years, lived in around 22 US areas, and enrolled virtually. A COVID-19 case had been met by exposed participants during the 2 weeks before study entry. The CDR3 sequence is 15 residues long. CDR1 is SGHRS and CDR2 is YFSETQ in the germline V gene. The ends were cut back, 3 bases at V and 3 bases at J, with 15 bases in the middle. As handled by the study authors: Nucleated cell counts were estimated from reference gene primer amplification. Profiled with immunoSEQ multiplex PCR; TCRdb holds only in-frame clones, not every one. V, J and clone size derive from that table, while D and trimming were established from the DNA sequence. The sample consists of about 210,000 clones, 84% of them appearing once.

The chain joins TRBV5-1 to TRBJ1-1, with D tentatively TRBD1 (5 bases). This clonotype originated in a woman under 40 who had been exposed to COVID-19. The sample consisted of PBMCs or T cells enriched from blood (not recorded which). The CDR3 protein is CASSSEQDGYTEAFF. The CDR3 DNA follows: TGCGCCAGCAGCTCAGAACAGGACGGGTACACTGAAGCTTTCTTT.